This is a list of T cell receptor beta chains from one sample in a study of cytomegalovirus exposure and HLA in healthy donors. The repertoire was sequenced with immunoSEQ multiplex PCR; TCRdb's copy has only in-frame clones and lacks some. The sample consists of about 130,000 clones, about 80% of them appearing once. What was sequenced was PBMCs. These receptors were taken from a woman aged 45-65 years in good health and CMV-seronegative. Both conserved end residues are part of each CDR3.

V gene,CDR3 length,CDR3 protein
TRBV6-6,14,CASSPTRGGGELFF
TRBV27,11,CASSSRCQAFF
TRBV5-1,17,CASSPGTGNSGANVLTF
TRBV7-6,15,CASSRREGSTDTQYF
TRBV11-3,14,CASSTQGGVNIQYF
TRBV6-4,14,CASSAQAGQETQYF
TRBV28,13,CASSLSQTGEAFF
TRBV27,16,CASSGAGAGGPHEQFF
TRBV7-3,16,CASSPRGLAGDVEQFF
TRBV6-6,16,CASSPSLGQLNTEAFF
TRBV4-3,12,CASSRGQGEKFF
TRBV19,15,CASTPGQGAGETQYF
TRBV14,16,CASSQDFLAGGHEQFF
TRBV6-6,15,CASSYNSNSNQPQHF
TRBV25-1,14,CASRGQGSNQPQHF
TRBV28,15,CASNPIDRTNQPQNF
TRBV6-5,14,CATTRGGYNEKLFF
TRBV19,13,CASRASGAYEQYF
TRBV28,11,CASSFRWEQYF
TRBV7-9,15,CASSLTSGSFHEQFF
TRBV7-9,14,CASRPDRGRTEAFF
TRBV4-2,15,CASSQDGTGNQPQHF
TRBV27,17,CASSPGTGGSSYNEQFF
TRBV7-9,15,CASVVSTGVRGGYTF
TRBV28,17,CASLGAGGAGGNQPQHF
TRBV28,15,CASSPPGQSHQPQHF
TRBV7-2,16,CASSSRLAGVGETQYF
TRBV28,17,CASRIGGQGTTNEKLFF
TRBV5-6,16,CASAYTATSGANVLPF
TRBV30,15,CAWSVGDFTAGEQFF
TRBV4-3,15,CASSPQGAEYTEAFF
TRBV2,16,CASSVVPGGLGEKLFF
TRBV7-2,16,CASSLRTRAGADTQYF
TRBV6-5,14,CASSRGRSNQPQHF
TRBV7-9,15,CASSLGLAGPDTQYF
TRBV19,14,CASRPGQGAIGYTF
TRBV30,14,CAWSVLAGGYEQYF
TRBV5-8,17,CASSLGLSSTRTDTQYF
TRBV7-8,20,CASSLTVLGQGWRSSEKLFF
TRBV4-3,17,CASSPDRPSGAYNEQFF
TRBV4-1,16,CASSQGMQGSNEKLFF
TRBV29-1,14,CSVPPQGERGEQYF
TRBV9,14,CASSIGQGSYGYTF
TRBV19,15,CASSRRTGGADTQYF
TRBV5-6,13,CASSGTRVDTQYF
TRBV30,15,CAWWRRGLEWGEQFF